These T cell receptor beta chains were read from a single sample in a study of blood T cell repertoires in COVID-19. The assay was immunoSEQ multiplex PCR, and TCRdb's table has in-frame clones only and misses some. This sample has around 250,000 clones, with around 82% found just once. Sequencing was performed on peripheral blood. The receptors were sampled from a man aged 45 to 65 with active or convalescent COVID-19. Both conserved end residues are part of each CDR3. D genes are given only for firm matches. Rows give clone size only sometimes, using once, few, many, or a class for an expanded clone.

abundance	v_gene	d_gene	j_gene	CDR3nt	CDR3aa
NA	TRBV29-1	NA	TRBJ1-1	TGCAGCGTTCCTCCCCCGCAGCGACTTTTCATGAACACTGAAGCTTTCTTT	CSVPPPQRLFMNTEAFF
NA	TRBV19	TRBD1	TRBJ1-1	TGTGCCAGTAGTCCAGGGACAGGGGTTGAAGCTTTCTTT	CASSPGTGVEAFF
NA	TRBV21-1	NA	TRBJ1-2	TGTGCCAGCAGCAAAATGACAAAACGAATTGATGGCTACACCTTC	CASSKMTKRIDGYTF
NA	TRBV5-8	TRBD1	TRBJ1-1	TGTGCCAGCAGCTTAGGACAGGAGGTCACTGAAGCTTTCTTT	CASSLGQEVTEAFF
NA	TRBV19	TRBD1	TRBJ2-1	TGTGCCAGTAGTATAGAGGGGACAGGGGTCAATGAGCAGTTCTTC	CASSIEGTGVNEQFF
NA	TRBV5-1	TRBD1	TRBJ2-5	TGCGCCAGCAGCTCCACCGGGACAGGGGGGGAAGAGACCCAGTACTTC	CASSSTGTGGEETQYF
NA	TRBV2	TRBD1	TRBJ2-7	TGTGCCACAAAGACAGGGGTCGCCTACGAGCAGTACTTC	CATKTGVAYEQYF
NA	TRBV5-1	TRBD1	TRBJ1-1	TGCGCCAGCAGCTCCGGACAGGGATATACTGAAGCTTTCTTT	CASSSGQGYTEAFF
NA	TRBV7-8	TRBD1	TRBJ1-4	TGTGCCAGCAGCTTCTCGGGACAGGGTGGTGAAAAACTGTTTTTT	CASSFSGQGGEKLFF
NA	TRBV7-3	NA	TRBJ2-5	TGTGCCAGCAGCTTATCGGGTCGTGAGACCCAGTACTTC	CASSLSGRETQYF
NA	TRBV4-3	TRBD2	TRBJ2-5	TGCGCCAGCAGCCAACAAGCGGGGGCAGAGACCCAGTACTTC	CASSQQAGAETQYF
NA	TRBV12-5	NA	TRBJ2-3	TGTGCTAGTGGTTTGTACACAGATACGCAGTATTTT	CASGLYTDTQYF
NA	TRBV15	TRBD1	TRBJ1-1	TGTGCCACCAGCGCCGACAGGGCCACTGAAGCTTTCTTT	CATSADRATEAFF
many	TRBV5-6	TRBD2	TRBJ2-1	TGTGCCAGCAACGGTCTAGCGGGGGGGACGAATTACGGGTCGTTCTTC	CASNGLAGGTNYGSFF
once	TRBV29-1	NA	TRBJ2-2	TGCAGCGTTAGGCCAGGGGGGTTAACCGGGGAGCTGTTTTTT	CSVRPGGLTGELFF
once	TRBV6-1	NA	TRBJ1-1	TGTGCCAGCAGTGACCGACATTTCATGAACACTGAAGCTTTCTTT	CASSDRHFMNTEAFF
NA	TRBV30	NA	TRBJ2-7	TGTGCCTGGACATACCGGGCGGGCGAGCAGTACTTC	CAWTYRAGEQYF
NA	TRBV18	NA	TRBJ2-5	TGTGCCAGCTCACCTTACCGAGGGTGGGAGACCCAGTACTTC	CASSPYRGWETQYF
NA	TRBV10-1	NA	TRBJ1-4	TGCGCCAGCAGTGAGTACTTAACAGGGTGGGAGAATGAAAAACTGTTTTTT	CASSEYLTGWENEKLFF
NA	TRBV30	NA	TRBJ1-6	TGTGCCTGGAGTGTAAAGGGGTTGGGTTCACCCCTCCACTTT	CAWSVKGLGSPLHF
NA	TRBV6-4	NA	TRBJ2-1	TGTGCCAGCAGTGAGGACACCTACAATGAGCAGTTCTTC	CASSEDTYNEQFF
once	TRBV30	TRBD1	TRBJ2-7	TGTGCCTGGAGTGTCGGACAGGGCCCCCACGAGCAGTACTTC	CAWSVGQGPHEQYF
few	TRBV19	NA	TRBJ1-5	TGTGCCAGTAGTATGGCCGAGGGCCCAAGGCCCCAGCATTTT	CASSMAEGPRPQHF
NA	TRBV29-1	TRBD1	TRBJ2-5	TGCAGCGTTGCCAGACAGGGGGAAAGAGAGACCCAGTACTTC	CSVARQGERETQYF
few	TRBV10-3	NA	TRBJ2-1	TGTGCCATCAGTACCAGGACCGACGTTAGGGGTGAGCAGTTCTTC	CAISTRTDVRGEQFF
few	TRBV12-3/TRBV12-4	NA	TRBJ1-5	TGTGCCAGCAGATACGACTTAGATCAGCCCCAGCATTTT	CASRYDLDQPQHF
NA	TRBV15	TRBD1	TRBJ2-1	TGTGCCACCAGCATCAGGGGGTCTCCATCCAATGAGCAGTTCTTC	CATSIRGSPSNEQFF
NA	TRBV6-1	NA	TRBJ1-4	TGTGCCAGCAGGGAAGTAGGGGGACCTAATGAAAAACTGTTTTTT	CASREVGGPNEKLFF
NA	TRBV15	NA	TRBJ2-1	TGTGCCACCAGCAGAGTTCAGGACAGTACCCAGTTCTTC	CATSRVQDSTQFF
NA	TRBV5-1	TRBD1	TRBJ2-7	TGCGCCAGCAGCTCCTGGGACAGCCACGAGCAGTACTTC	CASSSWDSHEQYF
NA	TRBV7-7	TRBD1	TRBJ1-2	TGTGCCAGCAGCTTAGGGGGGACAGGGAATAGGGCCTATGGCTACACCTTC	CASSLGGTGNRAYGYTF
NA	TRBV19	NA	TRBJ1-1	TGTGCCAGTAGTGTCCTCCGGGACAACCAGAACACTGAAGCTTTCTTT	CASSVLRDNQNTEAFF
NA	TRBV19	NA	TRBJ1-2	TGTGCCAGTAGTGAAGCTCGGGGGACCTATGGCTACACCTTC	CASSEARGTYGYTF
few	TRBV5-5	NA	TRBJ1-5	TGTGCCAGCAGCTTGACCGAAAGGGGGGGTCAGCCCCAGCATTTT	CASSLTERGGQPQHF
NA	TRBV20-1	NA	TRBJ2-7	TGCAGTGCTAGTGCCCTCGTGGGGCGCGAGCAGTACTTC	CSASALVGREQYF
NA	TRBV9	TRBD1	TRBJ1-1	TGTGCCAGCACCCGAATTGACAGGGCGACTGAAGCTTTCTTT	CASTRIDRATEAFF
NA	TRBV7-8	NA	TRBJ2-7	TGTGCCAGCAGCTTAGAGTACCCGGGCTCCTACGAGCAGTACTTC	CASSLEYPGSYEQYF
NA	TRBV12-3/TRBV12-4	NA	TRBJ1-1	TGTGCCAGCAGTTTAGAGACAAGGGGGGCTTTCTTT	CASSLETRGAFF
NA	TRBV30	TRBD2	TRBJ2-3	TGTGCCTGGGGGGCGGGGGGCACAGATACGCAGTATTTT	CAWGAGGTDTQYF
NA	TRBV12-5	NA	TRBJ1-5	TGTGCTAGTGGTTTGGACAGGGACCAGCCCCAGCATTTT	CASGLDRDQPQHF
NA	TRBV10-3	NA	TRBJ1-1	TGTGCCATCAGTCTATTACCCGGGACATTGGGCACTGAAGCTTTCTTT	CAISLLPGTLGTEAFF
few	TRBV10-1	NA	TRBJ2-2	TGCGCCAGCAGTGAGAATGGGGCGGGGGCTTCGAACACCGGGGAGCTGTTTTTT	CASSENGAGASNTGELFF
NA	TRBV9	NA	TRBJ2-5	TGTGCCAGCAGCGCCCTGGCGGGGGCCTTCCAAGAGACCCAGTACTTC	CASSALAGAFQETQYF
NA	TRBV7-9	TRBD1	TRBJ1-2	TGTGCCAGCAGCTTACGCGAAGGGGAGGCAGGGGGAGTCTATGGCTACACCTTC	CASSLREGEAGGVYGYTF
NA	TRBV29-1	NA	TRBJ2-3	TGCAGCGCCGCTGGGAGATTGGACACAGATACGCAGTATTTT	CSAAGRLDTDTQYF
few	TRBV10-3	TRBD1	TRBJ1-6	TGTGCCATCAGTGCCCGGACAGGGGAGGTTTCACCCCTCCACTTT	CAISARTGEVSPLHF
NA	TRBV4-2	NA	TRBJ1-4	TGTGCCAGCAGCCAAGATGGAAGACACCCTGCAACTAATGAAAAACTGTTTTTT	CASSQDGRHPATNEKLFF
NA	TRBV19	NA	TRBJ1-5	TGTGCCAGTAGTAAACAGGGCTACAATCAGCCCCAGCATTTT	CASSKQGYNQPQHF